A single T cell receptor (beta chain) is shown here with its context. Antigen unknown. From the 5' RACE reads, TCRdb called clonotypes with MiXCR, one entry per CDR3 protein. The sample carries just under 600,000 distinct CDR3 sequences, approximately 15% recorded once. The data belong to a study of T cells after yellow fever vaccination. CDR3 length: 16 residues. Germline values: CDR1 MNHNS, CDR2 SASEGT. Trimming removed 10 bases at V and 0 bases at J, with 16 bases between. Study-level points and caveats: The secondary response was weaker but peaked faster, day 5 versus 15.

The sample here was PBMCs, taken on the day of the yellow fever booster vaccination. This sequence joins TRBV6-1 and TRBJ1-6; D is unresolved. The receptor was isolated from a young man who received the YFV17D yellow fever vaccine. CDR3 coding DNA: TGTGCCACCTTCCCAGGAGTGAGCTCCTATAATTCACCCCTCCACTTT. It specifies CATFPGVSSYNSPLHF.